This TCR beta chain was recorded in a study of PD-1 blockade in classical Hodgkin lymphoma. Findings and limits, study-wide: As was reported, newly diagnosed patients showed lower baseline TCR diversity than healthy donors did. Complete responders showed a baseline diversity that resembled the diversity of newly diagnosed patients.

With 5 bases removed from V and 3 bases from J, the gap between germline ends came to 16 bases. The CDR3 length is 15 residues. The germline CDR1 and CDR2 sequences are MNHEY and SMNVEV (reference sequence). Comment on this clone: Antigen: not known.

Measured with immunoSEQ multiplex PCR; TCRdb has only the in-frame clones, and not every one. The table records about 72,000 clones, 90% to 95% of them present only once. Each patient experienced a relapse that followed autologous stem cell transplantation, and brentuximab vedotin exposure varied. The sequencing here drew on peripheral blood mononuclear cells (PBMCs), taken at baseline. This sequence joins TRBV27 and TRBJ1-1; the D gene is possibly TRBD1 (5 bases). The receptor comes from a human donor with classical Hodgkin lymphoma. The CDR3 DNA is TGTGCCAGCAGTCCCGGACACCCGGGCTACACTGAAGCTTTCTTT. It translates to CASSPGHPGYTEAFF.